Presented here are 16 T cell receptor beta chains from one specimen sequenced in a study of T cells expressing NK-cell markers. TCRdb re-called the 5' RACE reads and gives one entry per CDR3 protein, without DNA. The sample has more than 400,000 distinct CDR3 sequences; the top ten hold approximately 7%. Sequencing used blood T cells: a sorted CD56 or NKG2C T cell subset, CD4+ or CD8+ T cells, or bulk PBMC T cells (not recorded which). These receptors all come from a woman between 18 and 70 years old in good health.

The chain is built from TRBV20-1 and TRBJ2-1; no DNA is available, so the TRBD1 call from TCRdb remains unchecked. There are 12 residues in the CDR3. Germline assignment: CDR1 DFQATT and CDR2 SNEGSKA (reference sequence). The CDR3 here is CSPFDRDNEQFF.

CDR3 residues: CASSRTGISLETQYF. The rearrangement links TRBV7-2 to TRBJ2-5; the D call of TRBD1 rests on TCRdb alone, since no DNA is present to check it. Germline assignment: CDR1 SGHTA and CDR2 FQGNSA. This CDR3 is 15 amino acids long. The full variable domain, rest sourced from reference TRBV7-2 and TRBJ2-5, is GAGVSQSPSNKVTEKGKDVELRCDPISGHTALYWYRQSLGQGLEFLIYFQGNSAPDKSGLPSDRFSAERTGGSVSTLTIQRTQQEDSAVYLCASSRTGISLETQYFGPGTRLLVL.

The rearrangement links TRBV6-2 or TRBV6-3 to TRBJ1-4; TCRdb lists TRBD1, though no DNA is available to test this call. The CDR3 runs to 15 residues. Germline CDR1 and CDR2: MNHEY and SVGEGT. This CDR3 is CASSYRTGRNEKLFF.

The gene calls are TRBV24-1 and TRBJ2-7; lacking DNA, the TRBD2 call made by TCRdb goes unchecked. Per the germline V gene, CDR1 is KGHDR and CDR2 is SFDVKD. The CDR3 is 13 amino acids. This chain's CDR3 is CATSLAGENEQYF.

The chain carries TRBV29-1 and TRBJ2-1. CDR3 length: 11 amino acids. CDR1 and CDR2 from the germline V gene are SQVTM and ANQGSEA. The CDR3 region is CSTYGYNEQFF.

V usage is TRBV24-1 and J usage is TRBJ2-1; TCRdb names TRBD2, which stays unverified in the absence of DNA. Germline V gene lookup returns CDR1 KGHDR and CDR2 SFDVKD. The length of the CDR3 is 17 residues. The CDR3: CATSDTRANGAYNEQFF.

The J gene is TRBJ2-5, the V gene TRBV7-7; there is no DNA to check the TCRdb D call of TRBD1. CDR1 SSHAT and CDR2 FNYEAQ come from the germline V gene (reference sequence). This CDR3 is built from 17 residues. This CDR3 reads CASSLRASGPSGETQYF.

The chain uses TRBV7-9 and TRBJ1-1; the D call from TCRdb, TRBD1, cannot be confirmed without DNA. The CDR3 consists of 13 residues. From germline, CDR1 is SEHNR and CDR2 FQNEAQ (reference sequence). Here the CDR3 reads CASSPQGGAEAFF.

The chain joins TRBV20-1 to TRBJ2-3; TCRdb outputs TRBD2, but without DNA this stays unchecked. The CDR3 consists of 17 residues. The V gene's germline CDR1 is DFQATT and CDR2 SNEGSKA (reference sequence). The CDR3 loop reads CSARDPRGEGPADTQYF.

This chain uses TRBV6-5 with TRBJ1-6. The CDR3 extends over 16 amino acids. Germline loops: CDR1 MNHEY, CDR2 SVGAGI. The CDR3 here is CASSHENGPYNSPLHF.

This chain uses TRBV19 with TRBJ2-3; TCRdb returns TRBD1, unconfirmable since there is no DNA. From germline, CDR1 is LNHDA and CDR2 SQIVND (reference sequence). The CDR3 contains 15 residues. CDR3 sequence reads: CATGGGNLRTDTQYF.

The V and J genes are TRBV7-3 and TRBJ2-2; TCRdb proposes TRBD1, but this gene call is untestable without DNA. Germline V gene data show CDR1 as SGHTA and CDR2 as FQGTGA. This CDR3 comprises 15 residues. CDR3 sequence: CASSRDGSNTGELFF.

CDR3 amino acids: CASRDRVGETQYF. The rearrangement links TRBV12-3 or TRBV12-4 to TRBJ2-5; as DNA is missing, the TRBD1 call by TCRdb cannot be tested. There are 13 residues in the CDR3.

V and J are TRBV2 and TRBJ1-2. Looked up from germline, CDR1 is SNHLY and CDR2 is FYNNEI. The CDR3 has 12 amino acids. The chain's CDR3 is CASSEESYGYTF. The full variable domain, rest sourced from reference TRBV2 and TRBJ1-2, is EPEVTQTPSHQVTQMGQEVILRCVPISNHLYFYWYRQILGQKVEFLVSFYNNEISEKSEIFDDQFSVERPDGSNFTLKIRSTKLEDSAMYFCASSEESYGYTFGSGTRLTVV.

CDR3 residues: CASSRRASSGNTIYF. This rearrangement joins TRBV28 to TRBJ1-3; the D call from TCRdb, TRBD1, cannot be confirmed without DNA. Germline values: CDR1 MDHEN, CDR2 SYDVKM. The CDR3 covers 15 residues.

The chain carries TRBV27 and TRBJ2-7; lacking DNA, the TRBD1 call made by TCRdb goes unchecked. Germline CDR1 reads MNHEY; CDR2 reads SMNVEV (reference sequence). The CDR3 spans 16 residues. The CDR3 loop is CASSKWGSGSSYEQYF.